This TCR beta chain is drawn from a study of beta chain features in type 1 diabetes. Study conclusions and caveats: TCRB CDR3s were moderately but significantly shorter in Type 1 diabetes patients in all four CD4+ subsets.

Investigators reverse transcribed all isolated RNA, so they sequenced expressed TCRB transcripts. The method was immunoSEQ multiplex PCR; TCRdb's version includes in-frame clones alone and lacks a portion of them. The data contain some 150,000 clones, around an eighth of them singletons. Regarding this clone: Antigen unknown.

Germline CDR1 SQVTM, CDR2 ANQGSEA. The CDR3 extends over 13 amino acids. V was cut by 5 bases and J by 1 base, with 10 bases left in between. The material sequenced was central memory CD4+ T cells from blood. V is TRBV29-1 and J is TRBJ2-3; TRBD2 is a possible D gene (6 bases). The clonotype was recovered from a man between 18 and 35 years old with type 1 diabetes. The CDR3 bases are TGCAGCGTTCAGCGGGTACGCACAGATACGCAGTATTTT. Protein product: CSVQRVRTDTQYF.